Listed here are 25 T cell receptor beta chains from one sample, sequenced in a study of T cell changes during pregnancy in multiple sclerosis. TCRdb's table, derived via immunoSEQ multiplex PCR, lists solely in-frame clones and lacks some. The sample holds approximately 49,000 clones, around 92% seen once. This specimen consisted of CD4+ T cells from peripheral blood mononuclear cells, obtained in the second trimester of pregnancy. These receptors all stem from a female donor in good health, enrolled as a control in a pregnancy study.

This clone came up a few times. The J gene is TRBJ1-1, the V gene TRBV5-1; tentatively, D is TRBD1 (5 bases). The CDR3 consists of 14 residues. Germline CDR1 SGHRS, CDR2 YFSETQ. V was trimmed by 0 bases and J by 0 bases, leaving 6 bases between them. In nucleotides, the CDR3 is TGCGCCAGCAGCTTGGAAGGGGTGAACACTGAAGCTTTCTTT. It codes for CASSLEGVNTEAFF.

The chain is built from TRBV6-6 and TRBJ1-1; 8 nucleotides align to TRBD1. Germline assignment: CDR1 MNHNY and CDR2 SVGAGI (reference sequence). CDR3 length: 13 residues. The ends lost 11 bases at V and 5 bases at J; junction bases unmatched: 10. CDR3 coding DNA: TGTGCCGGGGAGGACAGGGCGAGTACTGAAGCTTTCTTT. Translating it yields CAGEDRASTEAFF.

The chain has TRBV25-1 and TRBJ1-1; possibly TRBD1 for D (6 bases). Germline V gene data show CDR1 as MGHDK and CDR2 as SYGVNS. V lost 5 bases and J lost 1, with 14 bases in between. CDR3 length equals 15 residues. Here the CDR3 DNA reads TGTGCCAGCAGTCCCCCGGACAGACCGAACACTGAAGCTTTCTTT. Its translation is CASSPPDRPNTEAFF. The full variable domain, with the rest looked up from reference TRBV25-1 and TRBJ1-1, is EADIYQTPRYLVIGTGKKITLECSQTMGHDKMYWYQQDPGMELHLIHYSYGVNSTEKGDLSSESTVSRIRTEHFPLTLESARPSHTSQYLCASSPPDRPNTEAFFGQGTRLTVV.

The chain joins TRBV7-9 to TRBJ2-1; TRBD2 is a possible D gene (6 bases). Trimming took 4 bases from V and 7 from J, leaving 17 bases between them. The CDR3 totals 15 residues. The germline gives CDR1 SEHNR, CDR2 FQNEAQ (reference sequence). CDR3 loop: CASSSFLGAGNEQFF. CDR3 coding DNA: TGTGCCAGCAGCTCTTTCCTTGGTGCGGGAAATGAGCAGTTCTTC.

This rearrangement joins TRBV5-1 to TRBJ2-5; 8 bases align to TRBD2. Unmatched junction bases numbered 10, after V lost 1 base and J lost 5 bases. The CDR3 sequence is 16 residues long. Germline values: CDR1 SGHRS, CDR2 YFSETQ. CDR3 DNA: TGCGCCAGCAGCTTGAGCGGGGGTTTTTTGGTGGAGACCCAGTACTTC. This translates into CASSLSGGFLVETQYF.

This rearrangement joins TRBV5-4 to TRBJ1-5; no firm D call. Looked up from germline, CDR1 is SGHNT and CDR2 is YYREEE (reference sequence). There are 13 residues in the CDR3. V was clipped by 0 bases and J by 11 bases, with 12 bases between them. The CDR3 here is CASSLDPSRAQHF. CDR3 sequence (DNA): TGTGCCAGCAGCTTGGACCCGAGTCGGGCCCAGCATTTT. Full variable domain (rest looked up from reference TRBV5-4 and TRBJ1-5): ETGVTQSPTHLIKTRGQQVTLRCSSQSGHNTVSWYQQALGQGPQFIFQYYREEENGRGNFPPRFSGLQFPNYSSELNVNALELDDSALYLCASSLDPSRAQHFGDGTRLSIL.

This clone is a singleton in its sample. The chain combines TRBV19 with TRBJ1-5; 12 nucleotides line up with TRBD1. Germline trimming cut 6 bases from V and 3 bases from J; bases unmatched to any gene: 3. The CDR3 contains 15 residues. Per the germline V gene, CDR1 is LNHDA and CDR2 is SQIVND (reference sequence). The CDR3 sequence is CASRRGQGANQPQHF. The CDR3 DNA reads TGTGCCAGTAGAAGGGGACAGGGGGCCAATCAGCCCCAGCATTTT.

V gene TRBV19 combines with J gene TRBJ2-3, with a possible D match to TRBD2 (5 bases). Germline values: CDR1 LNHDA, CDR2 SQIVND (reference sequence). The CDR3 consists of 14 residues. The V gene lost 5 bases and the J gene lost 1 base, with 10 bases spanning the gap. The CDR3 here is CASSPLDGTDTQYF. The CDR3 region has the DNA TGTGCCAGTAGTCCACTAGATGGCACAGATACGCAGTATTTT.

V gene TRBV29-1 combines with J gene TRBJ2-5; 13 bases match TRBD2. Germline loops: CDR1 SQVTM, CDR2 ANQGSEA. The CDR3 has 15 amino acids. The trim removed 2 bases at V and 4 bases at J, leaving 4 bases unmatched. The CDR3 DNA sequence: TGCAGCGTTGAAAGCCGGACTAGCGGGAGAGAGACCCAGTACTTC. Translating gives CSVESRTSGRETQYF.

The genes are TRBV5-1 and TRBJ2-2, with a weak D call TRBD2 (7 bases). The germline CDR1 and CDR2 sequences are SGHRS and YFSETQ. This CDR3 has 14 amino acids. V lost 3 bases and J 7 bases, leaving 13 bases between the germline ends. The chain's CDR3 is CASSWDTSVGELFF. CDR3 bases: TGCGCCAGCAGCTGGGACACTAGCGTCGGGGAGCTGTTTTTT.

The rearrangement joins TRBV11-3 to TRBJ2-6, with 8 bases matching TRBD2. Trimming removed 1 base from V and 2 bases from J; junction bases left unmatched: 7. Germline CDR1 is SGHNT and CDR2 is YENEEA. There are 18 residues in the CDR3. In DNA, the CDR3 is TGTGCCAGCAGCTTAGGTCTTGGCGGGAGGACTGGGGCCAACGTCCTGACTTTC. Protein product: CASSLGLGGRTGANVLTF.

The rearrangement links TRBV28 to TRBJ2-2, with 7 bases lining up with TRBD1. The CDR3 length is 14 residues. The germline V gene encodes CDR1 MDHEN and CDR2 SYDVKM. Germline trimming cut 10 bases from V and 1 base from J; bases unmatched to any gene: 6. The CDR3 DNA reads TGTGCCATCAAGGACAGGAGGAACACCGGGGAGCTGTTTTTT. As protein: CAIKDRRNTGELFF.

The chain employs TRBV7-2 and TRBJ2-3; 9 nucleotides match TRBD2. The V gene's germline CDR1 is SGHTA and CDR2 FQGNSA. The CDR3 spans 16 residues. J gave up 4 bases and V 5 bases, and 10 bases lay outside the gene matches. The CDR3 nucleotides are TGTGCCAGCAGCCAACATAGCGGGAGAGGCGCAGATACGCAGTATTTT. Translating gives CASSQHSGRGADTQYF.

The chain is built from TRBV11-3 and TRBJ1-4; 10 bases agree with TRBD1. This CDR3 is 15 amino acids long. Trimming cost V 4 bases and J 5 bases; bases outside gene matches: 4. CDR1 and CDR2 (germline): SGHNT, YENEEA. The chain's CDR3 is CASSSRDRGNEKLFF. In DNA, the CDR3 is TGTGCCAGCAGCTCTCGGGACAGGGGAAATGAAAAACTGTTTTTT.

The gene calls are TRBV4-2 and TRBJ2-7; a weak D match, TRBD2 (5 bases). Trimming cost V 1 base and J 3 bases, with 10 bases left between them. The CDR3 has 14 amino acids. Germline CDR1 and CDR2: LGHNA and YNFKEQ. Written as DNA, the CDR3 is TGTGCCAGCAGCCAAGCCAGCGGCTTCTACGAGCAGTACTTC. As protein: CASSQASGFYEQYF.

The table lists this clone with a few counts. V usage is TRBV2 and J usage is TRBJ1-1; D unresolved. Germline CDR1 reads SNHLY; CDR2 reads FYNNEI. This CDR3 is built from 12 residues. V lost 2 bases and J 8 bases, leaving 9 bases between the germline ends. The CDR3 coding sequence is TGTGCCAGCAGTGAACATTTCCAGGAAGCTTTCTTT. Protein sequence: CASSEHFQEAFF.

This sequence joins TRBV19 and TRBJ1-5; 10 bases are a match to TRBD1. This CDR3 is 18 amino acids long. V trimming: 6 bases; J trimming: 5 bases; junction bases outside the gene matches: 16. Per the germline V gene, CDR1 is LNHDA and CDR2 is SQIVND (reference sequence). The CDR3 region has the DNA TGTGCCAGTAGGAAATGGGGACAGGGGAGGGTCGTTCATCAGCCCCAGCATTTT. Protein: CASRKWGQGRVVHQPQHF.

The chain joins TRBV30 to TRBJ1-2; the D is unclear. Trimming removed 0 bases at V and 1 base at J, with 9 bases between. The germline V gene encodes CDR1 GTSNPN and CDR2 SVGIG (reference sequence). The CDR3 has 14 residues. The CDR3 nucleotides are TGTGCCTGGAGTGTAGTAGGGAGTAACTATGGCTACACCTTC. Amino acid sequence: CAWSVVGSNYGYTF.

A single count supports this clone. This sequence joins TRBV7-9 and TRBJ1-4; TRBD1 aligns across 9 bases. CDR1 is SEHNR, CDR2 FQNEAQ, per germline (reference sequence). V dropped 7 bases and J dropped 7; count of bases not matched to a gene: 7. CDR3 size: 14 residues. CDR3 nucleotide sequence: TGTGCCAGCACCTGGACAGGGGAAGGTGAAAAACTGTTTTTT. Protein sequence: CASTWTGEGEKLFF.

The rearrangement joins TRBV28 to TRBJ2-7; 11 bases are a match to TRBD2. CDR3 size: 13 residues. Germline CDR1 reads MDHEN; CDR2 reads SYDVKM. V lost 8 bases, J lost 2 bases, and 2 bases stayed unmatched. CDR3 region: CASATSGAYEQYF. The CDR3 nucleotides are TGTGCCAGCGCGACTAGCGGGGCCTACGAGCAGTACTTC.

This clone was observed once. CDR3 nucleotides: TGTGCCAGCAGTCAACTTTATCGGACTAGCGGTTCTAAGGAGCAGTACTTC. It encodes CASSQLYRTSGSKEQYF. The chain employs TRBV7-2 and TRBJ2-7; 10 bases map to TRBD2. J was trimmed by 7 bases and V by 6 bases; bases with no gene match: 18. The CDR3 has 17 amino acids. The germline gives CDR1 SGHTA, CDR2 FQGNSA.

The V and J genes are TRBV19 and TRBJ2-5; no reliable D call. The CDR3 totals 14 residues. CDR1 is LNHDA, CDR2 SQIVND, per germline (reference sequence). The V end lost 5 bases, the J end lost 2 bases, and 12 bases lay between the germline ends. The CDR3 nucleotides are TGTGCCAGTAGTGACAACGCATTACAAGAGACCCAGTACTTC. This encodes CASSDNALQETQYF.

The CDR3 DNA reads TGTGCCAGCAGTGACTCGACAGGGGGAAGCTACACCTTC. Its translation: CASSDSTGGSYTF. This chain connects TRBV6-4 to TRBJ1-2, with 9 bases fitting TRBD1. Trimming removed 0 bases from V and 9 bases from J; junction bases left unmatched: 2. CDR1 is MRHNA, CDR2 SNTAGT, per germline. The CDR3 extends over 13 amino acids.

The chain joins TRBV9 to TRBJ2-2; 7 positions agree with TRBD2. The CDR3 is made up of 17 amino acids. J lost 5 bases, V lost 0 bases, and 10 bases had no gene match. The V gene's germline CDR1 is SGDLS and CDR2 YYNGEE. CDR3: CASSVGGSGKGTGELFF. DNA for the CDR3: TGTGCCAGCAGCGTAGGAGGCAGCGGGAAGGGGACCGGGGAGCTGTTTTTT.

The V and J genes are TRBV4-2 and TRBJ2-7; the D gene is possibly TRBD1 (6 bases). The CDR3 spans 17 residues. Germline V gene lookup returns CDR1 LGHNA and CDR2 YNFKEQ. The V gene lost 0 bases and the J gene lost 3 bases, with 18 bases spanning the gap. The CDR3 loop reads CASSQDMGRGSNYEQYF. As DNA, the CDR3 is TGTGCCAGCAGCCAAGATATGGGAAGGGGGAGCAACTACGAGCAGTACTTC.